This T cell receptor beta chain was sequenced for a study of tumor-infiltrating lymphocytes in oesophageal squamous cell carcinoma. The CDR3 sequence is 16 residues long. Germline V gene data show CDR1 as SGHTA and CDR2 as FQGNSA. Trimming left V 6 bases short and J 5 bases short, with 19 bases between. This clonotype was observed once. MiXCR, applied by TCRdb to the PCR reads, yields one record per CDR3 protein. The sample contains 12,000 or so distinct CDR3 sequences, 45% to 70% of which appear only once. The sample taken for sequencing was esophageal tumor tissue. The receptor comes from a female donor with esophageal squamous cell carcinoma. This chain uses TRBV7-2 with TRBJ2-2, with D perhaps assigned TRBD1 or TRBD2 (6 bases each). The CDR3 spells CASSTATGALTGELFF. CDR3 in DNA: TGTGCCAGCAGTACGGCGACGGGGGCTTTAACCGGGGAGCTGTTTTTT.